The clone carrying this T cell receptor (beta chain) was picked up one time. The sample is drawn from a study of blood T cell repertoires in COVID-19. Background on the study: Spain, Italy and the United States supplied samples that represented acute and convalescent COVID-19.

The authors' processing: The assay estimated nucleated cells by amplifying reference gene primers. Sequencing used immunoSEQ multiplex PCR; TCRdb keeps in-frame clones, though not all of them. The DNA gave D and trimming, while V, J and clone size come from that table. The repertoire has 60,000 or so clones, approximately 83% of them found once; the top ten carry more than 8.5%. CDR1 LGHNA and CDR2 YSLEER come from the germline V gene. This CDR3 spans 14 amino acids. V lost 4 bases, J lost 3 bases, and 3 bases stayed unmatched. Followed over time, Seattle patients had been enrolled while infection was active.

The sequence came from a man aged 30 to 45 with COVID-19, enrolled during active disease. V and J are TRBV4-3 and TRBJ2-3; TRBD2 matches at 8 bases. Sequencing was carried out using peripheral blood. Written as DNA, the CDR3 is TGCGCCAGCAGCCCCGGGGGGGCTACAGATACGCAGTATTTT. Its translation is CASSPGGATDTQYF.